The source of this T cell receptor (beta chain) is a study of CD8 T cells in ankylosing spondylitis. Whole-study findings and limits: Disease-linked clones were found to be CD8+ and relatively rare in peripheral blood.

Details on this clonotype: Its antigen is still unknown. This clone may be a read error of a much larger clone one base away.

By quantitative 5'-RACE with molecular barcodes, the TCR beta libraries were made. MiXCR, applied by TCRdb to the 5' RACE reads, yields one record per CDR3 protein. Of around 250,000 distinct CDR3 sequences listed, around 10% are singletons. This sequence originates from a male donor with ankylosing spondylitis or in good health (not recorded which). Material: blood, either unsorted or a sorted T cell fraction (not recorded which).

The CDR3 spells CASIRSDTDTQYF. Here the CDR3 DNA reads TGTGCCAGCATTCGTAGCGACACAGATACGCAGTATTTT. The rearrangement uses TRBV28 and TRBJ2-3, with D possibly TRBD2 on 5 matching bases. Germline loops: CDR1 MDHEN, CDR2 SYDVKM. The CDR3 is 13 residues long. Deletions cut 7 bases from V and 2 bases from J, with 10 bases between.